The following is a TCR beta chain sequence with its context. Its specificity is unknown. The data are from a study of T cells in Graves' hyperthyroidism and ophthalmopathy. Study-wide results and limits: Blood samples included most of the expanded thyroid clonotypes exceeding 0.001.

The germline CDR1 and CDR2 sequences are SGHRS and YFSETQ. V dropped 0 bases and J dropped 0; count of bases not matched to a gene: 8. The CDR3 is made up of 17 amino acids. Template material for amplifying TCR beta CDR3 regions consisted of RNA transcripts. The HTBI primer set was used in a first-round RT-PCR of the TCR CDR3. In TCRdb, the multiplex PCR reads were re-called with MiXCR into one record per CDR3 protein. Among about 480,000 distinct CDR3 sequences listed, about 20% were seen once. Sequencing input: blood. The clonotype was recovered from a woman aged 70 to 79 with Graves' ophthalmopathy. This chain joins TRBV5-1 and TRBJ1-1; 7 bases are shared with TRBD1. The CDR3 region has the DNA TGCGCCAGCAGCTTGGCCGGGACAGCGCTCATGAACACTGAAGCTTTCTTT. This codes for CASSLAGTALMNTEAFF.